The clone carrying this T cell receptor (beta chain) occurred a few times. The CDR3 runs to 15 residues. Deletions cut 3 bases from V and 0 bases from J, with 7 bases between. CDR1 is SGDLS, CDR2 YYNGEE, per germline. This sample was taken from a study of identical twins. TCRdb ran MiXCR on the 5' RACE reads and lists one entry per CDR3 protein. The sample comprises roughly 710,000 distinct CDR3 sequences, approximately 6.1% of which are singletons, and around 2% rests with the top ten. Sequenced material: naive T cells sorted from blood. The receptor's source is a man aged 18 to 35 in good health. The V gene is TRBV9, the J gene TRBJ2-6, with D perhaps TRBD1 (5 bases). The CDR3 reads CASSEGNSGANVLTF. DNA of the CDR3: TGTGCCAGCAGCGAGGGGAACTCTGGGGCCAACGTCCTGACTTTC.